A single sample gave rise to the 7 T cell receptor beta chains below, sequenced in a study of cytomegalovirus exposure and HLA in healthy donors. Profiled with immunoSEQ multiplex PCR; TCRdb holds only in-frame clones, not every one. The sample carries 65,000 to 80,000 clones, about 93% recorded once. Sequencing was carried out using PBMCs. The receptor source for this set is a woman aged 18-30 years in good health and CMV-seropositive.

V is TRBV10-1 and J is TRBJ2-2; D is perhaps TRBD1 (6 bases). The CDR3 has 13 amino acids. Germline V gives CDR1 WNHNN, CDR2 SYGVQD (reference sequence). Trimming shortened V by 10 bases and J by 4 bases, and 13 bases separated the two germline ends. The CDR3 bases are TGCGCCACCCGGGACAAGCCCACCGGGGAGCTGTTTTTT. It encodes CATRDKPTGELFF.

This chain uses TRBV19 with TRBJ1-4; TRBD1 might be the D (5 bases). The V gene's germline CDR1 is LNHDA and CDR2 SQIVND (reference sequence). This CDR3 region has 14 residues. Between the trimmed V and J ends, which lost 6 bases and 2 bases, there was a span of 10 bases. DNA of the CDR3: TGTGCCAGTAGCCGGGGGGGTACTAATGAAAAACTGTTTTTT. This encodes CASSRGGTNEKLFF.

The rearrangement joins TRBV28 to TRBJ1-1, with a tentative D call TRBD1 (6 bases). V lost 1 base to trimming and J lost 8 bases, with 11 bases between them. This CDR3 comprises 13 residues. Germline CDR1 MDHEN, CDR2 SYDVKM. The CDR3 here is CASSLLGAREAFF. DNA for the CDR3: TGTGCCAGCAGTTTATTGGGGGCAAGAGAAGCTTTCTTT. Together with reference TRBV28 and TRBJ1-1, the CDR3 gives the full variable domain: DVKVTQSSRYLVKRTGEKVFLECVQDMDHENMFWYRQDPGLGLRLIYFSYDVKMKEKGDIPEGYSVSREKKERFSLILESASTNQTSMYLCASSLLGAREAFFGQGTRLTVV.

The chain carries TRBV10-1 and TRBJ2-1; 11 bases are shared with TRBD2. The CDR3 has 15 residues. With 1 base clipped from V and 8 bases from J, the junction kept 4 bases outside the gene matches. The germline gives CDR1 WNHNN, CDR2 SYGVQD (reference sequence). In nucleotides, the CDR3 is TGCGCCAGCAGTGAGTGGTCTAGCGGGAGGCATGAGCAGTTCTTC. Translation: CASSEWSSGRHEQFF.

The chain is built from TRBV30 and TRBJ2-3, with 8 bases identical to TRBD1. CDR1 and CDR2 from the germline V gene are GTSNPN and SVGIG (reference sequence). The CDR3 sequence is 19 residues long. With 0 bases clipped from V and 0 bases from J, the junction kept 14 bases outside the gene matches. This CDR3 is CAWSVMRQGAILSTDTQYF. The CDR3, as DNA: TGTGCCTGGAGTGTTATGAGGCAGGGGGCGATTTTGAGCACAGATACGCAGTATTTT. The whole variable domain, remainder taken from reference TRBV30 and TRBJ2-3, is SQTIHQWPATLVQPVGSPLSLECTVEGTSNPNLYWYRQAAGRGLQLLFYSVGIGQISSEVPQNLSASRPQDRQFILSSKKLLLSDSGFYLCAWSVMRQGAILSTDTQYFGPGTRLTVL.

CDR3 sequence reads: CAWEYRVGEAFF. The CDR3 nucleotides are TGTGCCTGGGAATACAGGGTAGGGGAAGCTTTCTTT. The rearrangement links TRBV30 to TRBJ1-1, with D possibly matching TRBD1 (6 bases). CDR1 is GTSNPN and CDR2 is SVGIG in the germline V gene (reference sequence). The CDR3 has 12 amino acids. Trimming took 5 bases from V and 8 from J, leaving 15 bases between them.

This clone was observed a few times. The rearrangement links TRBV12-5 to TRBJ2-7; D gene uncertain. The CDR3 sequence is 15 residues long. Germline values: CDR1 LGHNT, CDR2 FRNRAP. V was trimmed by 0 bases and J by 0 bases, leaving 9 bases between them. The chain's CDR3 is CASGLVAGYSYEQYF. DNA of the CDR3: TGTGCTAGTGGTTTGGTAGCCGGTTACTCCTACGAGCAGTACTTC.